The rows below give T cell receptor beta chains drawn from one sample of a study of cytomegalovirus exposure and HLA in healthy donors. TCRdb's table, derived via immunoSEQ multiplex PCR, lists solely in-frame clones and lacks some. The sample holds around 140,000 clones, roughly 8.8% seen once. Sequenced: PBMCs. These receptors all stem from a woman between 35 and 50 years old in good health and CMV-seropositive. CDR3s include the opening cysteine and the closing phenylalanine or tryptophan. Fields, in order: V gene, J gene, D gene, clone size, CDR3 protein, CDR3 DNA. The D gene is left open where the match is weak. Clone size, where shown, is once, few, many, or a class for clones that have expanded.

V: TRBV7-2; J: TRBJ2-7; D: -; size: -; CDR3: CASSLRTTGEQYF; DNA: TGTGCCAGCAGCTTAAGGACCACGGGGGAGCAGTACTTC
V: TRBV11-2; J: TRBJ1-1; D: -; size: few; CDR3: CASSGGQLTEAFF; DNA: TGTGCCAGCAGCGGCGGACAGCTCACTGAAGCTTTCTTT
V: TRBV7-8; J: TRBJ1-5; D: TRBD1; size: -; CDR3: CASSPGWTGRGNQPQHF; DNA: TGTGCCAGCAGCCCCGGATGGACAGGGAGGGGAAATCAGCCCCAGCATTTT
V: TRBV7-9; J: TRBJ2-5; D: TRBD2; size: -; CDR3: CASSLYGSGGYQETQYF; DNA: TGTGCCAGCAGCTTATATGGTAGCGGGGGGTACCAAGAGACCCAGTACTTC
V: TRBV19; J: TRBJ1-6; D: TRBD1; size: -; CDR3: CASARKDRDFSYNSPLHF; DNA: TGTGCCAGCGCCCGAAAAGACAGGGATTTTTCCTATAATTCACCCCTCCACTTT
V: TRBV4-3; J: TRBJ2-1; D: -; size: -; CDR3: CASSQDRSGFYNEQFF; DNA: TGCGCCAGCAGCCAAGATCGTAGCGGTTTCTACAATGAGCAGTTCTTC
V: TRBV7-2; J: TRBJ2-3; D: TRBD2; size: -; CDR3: CASSSGLAGLYTDTQYF; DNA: TGTGCCAGCAGCTCGGGACTAGCGGGGTTATACACAGATACGCAGTATTTT
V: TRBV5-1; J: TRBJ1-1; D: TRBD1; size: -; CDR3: CASSRTQGAGTEAFF; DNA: TGCGCCAGCAGCAGAACCCAGGGGGCTGGTACTGAAGCTTTCTTT
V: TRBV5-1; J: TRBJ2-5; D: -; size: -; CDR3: CASSLAGPVETQYF; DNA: TGCGCCAGCAGCTTGGCAGGGCCCGTAGAGACCCAGTACTTC
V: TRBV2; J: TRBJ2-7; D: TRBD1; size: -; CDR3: CASSGQGAYEQYF; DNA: TGTGCCAGCAGTGGGCAGGGGGCCTACGAGCAGTACTTC
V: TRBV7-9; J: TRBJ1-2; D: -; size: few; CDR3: CASSPGRGMGYTF; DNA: TGTGCCAGCAGCCCCGGCCGGGGGATGGGCTACACCTTC
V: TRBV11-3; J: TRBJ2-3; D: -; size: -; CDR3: CASSFSDGTQYF; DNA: TGTGCCAGCAGCTTTAGCGATGGTACGCAGTATTTT
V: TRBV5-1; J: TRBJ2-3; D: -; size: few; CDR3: CASNPGYSTDTQYF; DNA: TGCGCCAGTAACCCGGGGTACAGCACAGATACGCAGTATTTT
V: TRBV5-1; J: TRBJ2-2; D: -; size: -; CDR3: CASSLVSGITGELFF; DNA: TGCGCCAGCAGCTTGGTATCAGGAATCACCGGGGAGCTGTTTTTT
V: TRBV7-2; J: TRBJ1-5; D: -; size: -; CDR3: CASSPPPGVYSNQPQHF; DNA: TGTGCCAGCAGCCCCCCTCCCGGGGTGTATAGCAATCAGCCCCAGCATTTT
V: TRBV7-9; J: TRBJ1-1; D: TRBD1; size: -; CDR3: CASSLTWTGDTEAFF; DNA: TGTGCCAGCAGCTTAACGTGGACAGGGGACACTGAAGCTTTCTTT
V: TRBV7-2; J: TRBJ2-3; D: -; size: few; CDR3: CASSLGGLHTDTQYF; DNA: TGTGCCAGCAGCTTAGGGGGACTTCACACAGATACGCAGTATTTT